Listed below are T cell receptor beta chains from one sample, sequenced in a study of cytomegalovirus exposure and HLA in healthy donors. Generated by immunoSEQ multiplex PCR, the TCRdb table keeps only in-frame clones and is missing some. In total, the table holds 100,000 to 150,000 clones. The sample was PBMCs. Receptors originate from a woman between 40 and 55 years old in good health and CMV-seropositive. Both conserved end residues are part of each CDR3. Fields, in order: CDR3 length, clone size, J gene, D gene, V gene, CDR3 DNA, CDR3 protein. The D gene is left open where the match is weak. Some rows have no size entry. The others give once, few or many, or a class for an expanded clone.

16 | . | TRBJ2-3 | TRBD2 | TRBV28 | TGTGCCAGCAGCGGACTAGCGGGAGGGCCCGCAGATACGCAGTATTTT | CASSGLAGGPADTQYF
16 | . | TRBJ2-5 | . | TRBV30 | TGTGCCTGGATAGGGTTTGGTAGCGCGAACCAAGAGACCCAGTACTTC | CAWIGFGSANQETQYF
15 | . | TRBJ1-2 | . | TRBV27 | TGTGCCAGCAGTTTAGGTGGGGGGGCGGCAAACGGCTACACCTTC | CASSLGGGAANGYTF
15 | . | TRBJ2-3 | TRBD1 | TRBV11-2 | TGTGCCAGCAGCCCAGGGACAGGACCCACAGATACGCAGTATTTT | CASSPGTGPTDTQYF
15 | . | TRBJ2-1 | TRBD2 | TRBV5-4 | TGTGCCAGCAGCTCGGGACTAGCGGGGGACAATGAGCAGTTCTTC | CASSSGLAGDNEQFF
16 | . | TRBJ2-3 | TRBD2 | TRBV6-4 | TGTGCCAGCAGTGACGCCAGCGGGAGTAGCACAGATACGCAGTATTTT | CASSDASGSSTDTQYF
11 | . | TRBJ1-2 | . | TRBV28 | TGTGCCAGCAGGGGGGCCTATGGCTACACCTTC | CASRGAYGYTF
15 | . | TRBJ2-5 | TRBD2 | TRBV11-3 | TGTGCCAGCAGCTTAGGGGGACTAGCGGAAGAGACCCAGTACTTC | CASSLGGLAEETQYF
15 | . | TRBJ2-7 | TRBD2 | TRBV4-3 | TGCGCCAGCAGCCAAGTAACTAGCGGGAGCTACGAGCAGTACTTC | CASSQVTSGSYEQYF
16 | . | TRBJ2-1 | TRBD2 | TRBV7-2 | TGTGCCAGCAGCTTCCCCAGCGGGAGGTCCTACAATGAGCAGTTCTTC | CASSFPSGRSYNEQFF
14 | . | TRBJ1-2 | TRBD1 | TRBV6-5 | TGTGCCAGCGGAAGGGACAGAGTTAACTATGGCTACACCTTC | CASGRDRVNYGYTF
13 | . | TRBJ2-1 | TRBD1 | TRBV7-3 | TGTGCCAGCAGCTTAGGTACAGGGGCTGAGCAGTTCTTC | CASSLGTGAEQFF
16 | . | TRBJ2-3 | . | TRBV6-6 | TGTGCCAGCAGTTTTTTGGCGGCCCCTTACACAGATACGCAGTATTTT | CASSFLAAPYTDTQYF
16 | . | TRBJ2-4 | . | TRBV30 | TGTGCCTGGGGGAACTGGGGGGAAGGAGCCAAAAACATTCAGTACTTC | CAWGNWGEGAKNIQYF
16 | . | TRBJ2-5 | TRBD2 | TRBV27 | TGTGCCAGCAGTCCATTAGCGGGAGGGCCGAGGGAGACCCAGTACTTC | CASSPLAGGPRETQYF
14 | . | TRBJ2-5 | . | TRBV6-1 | TGTGCCAGCACCCCCCAGACTACTCAAGAGACCCAGTACTTC | CASTPQTTQETQYF
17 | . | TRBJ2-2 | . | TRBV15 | TGTGCCACCAGCAGAGATTACAGTGGATCTGTCCTCGGGGAGCTGTTTTTT | CATSRDYSGSVLGELFF
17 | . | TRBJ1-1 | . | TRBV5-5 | TGTGCCAGCAGCTTGGAAGGTGGGACATCGGCGAACACTGAAGCTTTCTTT | CASSLEGGTSANTEAFF
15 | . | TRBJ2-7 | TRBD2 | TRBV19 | TGTGCCAGTAGTATTACTAGCGGGAGTTCGTACGAGCAGTACTTC | CASSITSGSSYEQYF
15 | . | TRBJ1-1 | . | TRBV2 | TGTGCCAGCGGGGGGAAGGGATGGCTCGGGACTGAAGCTTTCTTT | CASGGKGWLGTEAFF
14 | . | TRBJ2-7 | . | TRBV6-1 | TGTGCCAGCAGTGAAGGGACAGCCAAGTACGAGCAGTACTTC | CASSEGTAKYEQYF
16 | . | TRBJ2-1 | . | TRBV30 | TGTGCCTGGATAAACAGGGACGGTATGGGTTACAATGAGCAGTTCTTC | CAWINRDGMGYNEQFF
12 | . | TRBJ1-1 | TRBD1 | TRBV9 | TGTGCCAGCAGCCTAAGACAGGGTGAAGCTTTCTTT | CASSLRQGEAFF
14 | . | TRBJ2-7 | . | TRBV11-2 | TGTGCCAGCAGCTTAGACCGTCGCTCCTACGAGCAGTACTTC | CASSLDRRSYEQYF
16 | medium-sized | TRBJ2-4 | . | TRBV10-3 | TGTGCCATCAGTGAGTGGCGGATGGGAGCCAAAAACATTCAGTACTTC | CAISEWRMGAKNIQYF
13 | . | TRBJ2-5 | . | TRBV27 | TGTGCCAGCAGTTTATCGGCCCGAGAGACCCAGTACTTC | CASSLSARETQYF
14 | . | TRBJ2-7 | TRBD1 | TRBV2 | TGTGCCAGCACCCTTATAACAGGGGGCGGGGAGCAGTACTTC | CASTLITGGGEQYF
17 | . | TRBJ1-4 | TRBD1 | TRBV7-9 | TGTGCCAGCAGCTTAGTCCGAACAGGGGTCACTAATGAAAAACTGTTTTTT | CASSLVRTGVTNEKLFF
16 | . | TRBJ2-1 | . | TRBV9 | TGTGCCAGCAGCGTAGCCCACACTAGACTAGACGGTGAGCAGTTCTTC | CASSVAHTRLDGEQFF
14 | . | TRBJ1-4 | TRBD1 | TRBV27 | TGTGCCAGCAGTGCAAGCAGGGGGAGGGAAAAACTGTTTTTT | CASSASRGREKLFF
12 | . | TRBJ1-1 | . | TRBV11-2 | TGTGCCAGCAGCTCGGACAAGCCCGAAGCTTTCTTT | CASSSDKPEAFF
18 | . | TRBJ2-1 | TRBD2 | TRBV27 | TGTGCCAGCAGGAGCGGAGGACTAGCGGGAAAAGGGGGCAATGAGCAGTTCTTC | CASRSGGLAGKGGNEQFF
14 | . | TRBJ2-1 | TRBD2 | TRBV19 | TGTGCCAGTAGGCGGACTAGCGGGAGTGGTGAGCAGTTCTTC | CASRRTSGSGEQFF
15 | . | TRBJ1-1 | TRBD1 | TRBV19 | TGTGCCAGTAGCCGGGACAGGGAAGAGAACACTGAAGCTTTCTTT | CASSRDREENTEAFF
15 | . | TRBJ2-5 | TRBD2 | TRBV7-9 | TGTGCCAGCAGCTTAGCGGGAGGGCCCGAAGAGACCCAGTACTTC | CASSLAGGPEETQYF
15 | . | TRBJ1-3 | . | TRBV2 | TGTGCCAGCAGCGTGAGACAGGCCTCTGGAAACACCATATATTTT | CASSVRQASGNTIYF
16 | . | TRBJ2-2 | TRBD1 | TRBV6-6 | TGTGCCAGCAGTTACCCGACAGGGGGCGAGACCGGGGAGCTGTTTTTT | CASSYPTGGETGELFF
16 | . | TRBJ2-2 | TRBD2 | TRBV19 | TGTGCCAGTAGTAGGTATAGCGGGACGAACACCGGGGAGCTGTTTTTT | CASSRYSGTNTGELFF
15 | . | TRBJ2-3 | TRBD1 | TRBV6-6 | TGTGCCAGCAGTTGGACAGGGTCCCGCACAGATACGCAGTATTTT | CASSWTGSRTDTQYF
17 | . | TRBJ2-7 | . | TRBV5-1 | TGCGCCAGCAGCTCCCAGCCCAGCGGGACATCTGGGGACGAGCAGTACTTC | CASSSQPSGTSGDEQYF
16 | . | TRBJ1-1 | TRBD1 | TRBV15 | TGTGCCACCAGCACCTCGGACAGGGCCCGGGGCACTGAAGCTTTCTTT | CATSTSDRARGTEAFF
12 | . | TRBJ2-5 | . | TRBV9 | TGTGCCAGCAGCGTTACCGGGGAGACCCAGTACTTC | CASSVTGETQYF
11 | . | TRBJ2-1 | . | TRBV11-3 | TGTGCCAGCAGCTACGGCAATGAGCAGTTCTTC | CASSYGNEQFF
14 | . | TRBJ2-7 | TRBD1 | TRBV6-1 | TGTGCCAGCAGTCTGTTAGGGGGCCACTACGAGCAGTACTTC | CASSLLGGHYEQYF
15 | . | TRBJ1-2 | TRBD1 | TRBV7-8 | TGTGCCAGCAGCCCGCTGACAGGGGGTGGGCATGGCTACACCTTC | CASSPLTGGGHGYTF
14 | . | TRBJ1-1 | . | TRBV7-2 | TGTGCCAGCAGCCCCATGACAGGTTTTGCTGAAGCTTTCTTT | CASSPMTGFAEAFF
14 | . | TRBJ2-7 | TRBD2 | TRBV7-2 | TGTGCCAGCAGCCGGGGACTAGCGGAGCTCGAGCAGTACTTC | CASSRGLAELEQYF